This record looks at one TCR beta chain sequence and its context. The data were produced by immunoSEQ multiplex PCR, yet TCRdb's version contains in-frame clones alone and is incomplete. Among over 350,000 clones listed, about 83% were seen once. This sample was included in a study of blood T cell repertoires in COVID-19. This study enrolled people aged about 18 to 100 from about two dozen US geographic areas. Which cohort a participant joined came from the clinical history participants gave. This CDR3 is built from 15 residues. V was trimmed by 3 bases and J by 6 bases, leaving 18 bases between them. Germline CDR1 reads SGHDT; CDR2 reads YYEEEE.

Sequencing was performed on PBMCs or T cells enriched from blood (not recorded which). The chain combines TRBV5-6 with TRBJ1-1, with D possibly matching TRBD1 (6 bases). This TCR was recovered from a woman aged 50 to 60 who had recovered from COVID-19. The CDR3 sequence: CASSWGSSGAPEAFF. Here the CDR3 DNA reads TGTGCCAGCAGCTGGGGGTCGTCAGGGGCACCTGAAGCTTTCTTT.